These 28 T cell receptor beta chains share one sample of origin, sequenced in a study of blood T cell repertoires in COVID-19 (dated by TCRdb to the early 2020s). Library preparation used the immunoSEQ multiplex PCR assay. As stored in TCRdb, this immuneACCESS dataset retains in-frame rearrangements with V and J assigned. A fraction of the clones does not appear; measured against another copy, unresolved V genes explain less than half of the discrepancy, and the remainder lacks a known reason. This sample is represented by 300,000 to 450,000 clones; about 90% of them were singletons. The top ten constitute 1% to 1.5% of the sample. Sequencing used PBMCs or T cells enriched from blood (not recorded which). All receptors derive from a man aged 25 to 40 who had recovered from COVID-19.

The genes are TRBV13 and TRBJ1-6; possible D gene TRBD1, 5 bases. CDR1 and CDR2 (germline): PRHDT, FYEKMQ (reference sequence). The CDR3 length is 19 residues. V lost 8 bases and J 4 bases, leaving 27 bases between the germline ends. Written as DNA, the CDR3 is TGTGCCAGCTTCACGACTCCTAGGCGGGACTTAAGATATAATTCACCCCTCCACTTT. It specifies CASFTTPRRDLRYNSPLHF.

The genes are TRBV7-2 and TRBJ2-1, with 7 nucleotides matching TRBD1. The CDR3 covers 14 residues. J lost 4 bases, V lost 5 bases, and 5 bases had no gene match. CDR1 is SGHTA, CDR2 FQGNSA, per germline. This chain's CDR3 is CASSPPGQYNEQFF. CDR3 DNA sequence: TGTGCCAGCAGCCCTCCGGGACAGTACAATGAGCAGTTCTTC.

This rearrangement joins TRBV6-5 to TRBJ1-2, with D uncertain. This CDR3 comprises 13 residues. Per the germline V gene, CDR1 is MNHEY and CDR2 is SVGAGI. The V end lost 6 bases, the J end lost 0 bases, and 8 bases lay between the germline ends. Written as DNA, the CDR3 is TGTGCCAGCAGAATTACAGCTAACTATGGCTACACCTTC. Protein: CASRITANYGYTF.

The chain uses TRBV11-2 and TRBJ1-1; D uncertain. The V and J ends lost 8 bases and 7 bases respectively, with 17 bases between them. This CDR3 comprises 13 residues. Germline V gene lookup returns CDR1 SGHAT and CDR2 FQNNGV. Here the CDR3 DNA reads TGTGCCAGCCGAAACCTAATTCTGCGTGAAGCTTTCTTT. Translating gives CASRNLILREAFF.

The rearrangement joins TRBV5-5 to TRBJ1-1; D unresolved. Trimming removed 4 bases from V and 0 bases from J, with 10 bases in between. This CDR3 is 14 amino acids long. The germline CDR1 and CDR2 sequences are SGHKS and YYEKEE (reference sequence). The CDR3 region has the DNA TGTGCCAGCAGCCCACTGAGAGTGAACACTGAAGCTTTCTTT. Residues: CASSPLRVNTEAFF.

This clone was found a few times. The chain has TRBV12-5 and TRBJ1-1, with unresolved D. V lost 5 bases and J 0 bases, leaving 13 bases between the germline ends. CDR1 is LGHNT, CDR2 FRNRAP, per germline. CDR3 size: 15 residues. The CDR3 nucleotides are TGTGCTAGTGGTCCCCCCAAGAGCCTGAACACTGAAGCTTTCTTT. Encoded protein: CASGPPKSLNTEAFF.

The gene calls are TRBV27 and TRBJ2-1; 7 bases match TRBD1. Germline CDR1 is MNHEY and CDR2 is SMNVEV (reference sequence). The CDR3 spans 14 residues. Trimming removed 4 bases from V and 6 bases from J; junction bases left unmatched: 6. CDR3 DNA sequence: TGTGCCAGCAGTTCAGTCCGGGACAGCAATGAGCAGTTCTTC. It is translated as CASSSVRDSNEQFF.

This chain joins TRBV4-2 and TRBJ2-5; 7 bases match TRBD1. The CDR3 spans 15 residues. With 0 bases clipped from V and 3 bases from J, the junction kept 4 bases outside the gene matches. Germline V CDR1 and CDR2: LGHNA, YNFKEQ. The CDR3 coding sequence is TGTGCCAGCAGCCAAGATTTGACAGGGAAAGAGACCCAGTACTTC. Translating gives CASSQDLTGKETQYF.

This chain connects TRBV6-2 or TRBV6-3 to TRBJ1-4; no definite D call. The CDR3 spans 12 residues. Germline assignment: CDR1 MNHEY and CDR2 SVGEGT. Trimming removed 2 bases from V and 4 bases from J, with 2 bases in between. This chain's CDR3 is CASSYLNEKLFF. The CDR3 region has the DNA TGTGCCAGCAGTTACCTTAATGAAAAACTGTTTTTT.

Worth noting for this clone: Other DNA sequences in the sample encode the same CDR3. J is TRBJ1-2 and V is TRBV29-1; 11 bases fit TRBD1. Germline CDR1 is SQVTM and CDR2 is ANQGSEA. The CDR3 contains 14 residues. J gave up 2 bases and V 1 base, and 0 bases lay outside the gene matches. For the CDR3, the DNA is TGCAGCGTTGAAGGGACAGGGGGCAACTATGGCTACACCTTC. It codes for CSVEGTGGNYGYTF.

This sequence joins TRBV15 and TRBJ1-3; D unresolved. This CDR3 is 15 amino acids long. V lost 0 bases and J lost 0, with 6 bases in between. Germline V gene sequence: CDR1 LNHNV, CDR2 YYDKDF (reference sequence). CDR3 residues: CATSRDRHSGNTIYF. CDR3 nucleotides: TGTGCCACCAGCAGAGATAGACACTCTGGAAACACCATATATTTT.

This sequence joins TRBV29-1 and TRBJ1-4; 9 bases align to TRBD1. Germline lookup yields CDR1 SQVTM and CDR2 ANQGSEA. The CDR3 runs to 13 residues. The V gene end was trimmed by 7 bases and the J gene end by 5 bases; junction bases not matched to a gene: 5. CDR3 amino acids: CSAGTGRNEKLFF. The CDR3 DNA is TGCAGCGCCGGGACAGGGAGGAATGAAAAACTGTTTTTT. The whole variable domain, remainder taken from reference TRBV29-1 and TRBJ1-4, is SAVISQKPSRDICQRGTSLTIQCQVDSQVTMMFWYRQQPGQSLTLIATANQGSEATYESGFVIDKFPISRPNLTFSTLTVSNMSPEDSSIYLCSAGTGRNEKLFFGSGTQLSVL.

The V gene is TRBV19, the J gene TRBJ1-1; tentative D call: TRBD1 (5 bases). CDR3 length: 14 residues. Per germline, CDR1 LNHDA and CDR2 SQIVND (reference sequence). The germline V and J ends were trimmed by 6 bases and 1 base, with 12 bases remaining between them. The CDR3, as DNA: TGTGCCAGTAGCGAAGGGGTCCCGAACACTGAAGCTTTCTTT. Residues: CASSEGVPNTEAFF.

The chain combines TRBV12-5 with TRBJ1-1; D is undetermined. Germline V gene data show CDR1 as LGHNT and CDR2 as FRNRAP. The CDR3 is 13 amino acids. V lost 5 bases and J lost 0, with 7 bases in between. The CDR3 sequence: CASGPGLNTEAFF. CDR3 DNA sequence: TGTGCTAGTGGTCCGGGGTTGAACACTGAAGCTTTCTTT.

This clone was seen once. The V gene is TRBV13, the J gene TRBJ2-7; the D gene is possibly TRBD1 (6 bases). The V end lost 1 base, the J end lost 3 bases, and 10 bases lay between the germline ends. The CDR3 loop spans 14 amino acids. The germline V gene has CDR1 PRHDT and CDR2 FYEKMQ (reference sequence). CDR3 sequence reads: CASSLEQGDYEQYF. In nucleotides, the CDR3 is TGTGCCAGCAGCTTAGAACAGGGAGACTACGAGCAGTACTTC. The whole variable domain, remainder taken from reference TRBV13 and TRBJ2-7, is AAGVIQSPRHLIKEKRETATLKCYPIPRHDTVYWYQQGPGQDPQFLISFYEKMQSDKGSIPDRFSAQQFSDYHSELNMSSLELGDSALYFCASSLEQGDYEQYFGPGTRLTVT.

The rearrangement links TRBV3-1 (or the pseudogene TRBV3-2) to TRBJ2-2, with 7 positions matching TRBD1. Trimming took 6 bases from V and 5 from J; bases not matched to a gene: 9. This CDR3 is 15 amino acids long. Germline V gene sequence: CDR1 LGHDT, CDR2 YNNKEL (reference sequence). The CDR3 region is CASSPQGWGTGELFF. The DNA of the CDR3 is TGTGCCAGCAGTCCACAGGGGTGGGGGACCGGGGAGCTGTTTTTT.

This clone appeared a single time. The chain is built from TRBV5-1 and TRBJ2-1; no clear D gene. Trimming removed 0 bases from V and 7 bases from J, with 8 bases in between. CDR3 length equals 13 residues. Germline V gene data show CDR1 as SGHRS and CDR2 as YFSETQ. The CDR3, as DNA: TGCGCCAGCAGCTTGGACCCGAGTAATGAGCAGTTCTTC. Translated: CASSLDPSNEQFF.

The J gene is TRBJ1-1, the V gene TRBV19, with TRBD1 matching over 8 bases. In germline, CDR1 is LNHDA, CDR2 SQIVND (reference sequence). CDR3 size: 13 residues. V was clipped by 7 bases and J by 9 bases; unmatched bases: 10. CDR3 DNA: TGTGCCAGTACCCCCGGGACAGGCTACCAAGCTTTCTTT. Translation: CASTPGTGYQAFF.

This rearrangement joins TRBV5-1 to TRBJ2-1; D may be TRBD2 (6 bases). Per the germline V gene, CDR1 is SGHRS and CDR2 is YFSETQ. The CDR3 sequence is 16 residues long. The V and J ends lost 7 bases and 0 bases respectively, with 17 bases between them. The CDR3 sequence is CASASGAGSSYNEQFF. CDR3 in DNA: TGCGCCAGCGCCTCGGGTGCGGGGAGCTCCTACAATGAGCAGTTCTTC.

The CDR3 loop reads CASSSGTVRSPLHF. DNA of the CDR3: TGTGCCAGCAGTTCCGGGACAGTAAGATCACCCCTCCACTTT. The J gene is TRBJ1-6, the V gene TRBV6-5, with 7 bases aligning to TRBD1. Germline CDR1 MNHEY, CDR2 SVGAGI. The CDR3 has 14 amino acids. After removal of 4 bases from V and 10 bases from J, the junction contained 7 bases not matched to a gene.

The rearrangement links TRBV21-1 to TRBJ1-5; the table's D call, TRBD1, was not checked against the DNA. TRBV21-1 is marked as a pseudogene. The CDR3 has 15 residues. The CDR3 sequence: CASIPDRAYNQPQHF. In DNA form, the CDR3 reads TGTGCCAGCATCCCTGACAGGGCGTACAATCAGCCCCAGCATTTT.

This chain uses TRBV18 with TRBJ1-3; D ambiguous. The CDR3 covers 15 residues. Trimming took off 4 bases at V and 0 bases at J, with 10 bases between the two ends. Germline V gene data show CDR1 as KGHSH and CDR2 as LQKENI. The DNA for the CDR3 is TGTGCCAGCTCACAGCTAGGAGACTCTGGAAACACCATATATTTT. It is translated as CASSQLGDSGNTIYF.

The chain employs TRBV7-2 and TRBJ2-7; the match to TRBD1 covers 9 bases. The CDR3 loop spans 15 amino acids. J gave up 3 bases and V 5 bases, and 8 bases lay outside the gene matches. Germline-derived CDR1 and CDR2 are SGHTA and FQGNSA. CDR3 in amino acids: CASSLSPTGGYEQYF. The DNA for the CDR3 is TGTGCCAGCAGCCTCAGCCCGACAGGGGGCTACGAGCAGTACTTC.

This clone came up once. The CDR3 nucleotides are TGCGCCAGCAGCTGGACTGTTGGTAATGAGCAGTTCTTC. Translating gives CASSWTVGNEQFF. The chain has TRBV5-1 and TRBJ2-1, with D maybe TRBD2 (5 bases). V shed 3 bases and J shed 7 bases, with 11 bases lying between them. The CDR3 contains 13 residues. Germline V gives CDR1 SGHRS, CDR2 YFSETQ. The complete variable domain, with remaining parts taken from reference TRBV5-1 and TRBJ2-1, reads KAGVTQTPRYLIKTRGQQVTLSCSPISGHRSVSWYQQTPGQGLQFLFEYFSETQRNKGNFPGRFSGRQFSNSRSEMNVSTLELGDSALYLCASSWTVGNEQFFGPGTRLTVL.

DNA of the CDR3: TGTGCCAGCAGTGGACAAGGGGGCGCAGGCACTGAAGCTTTCTTT. Translating gives CASSGQGGAGTEAFF. J is TRBJ1-1 and V is TRBV9; 7 positions match TRBD1. Germline CDR1 SGDLS, CDR2 YYNGEE. J was trimmed by 4 bases and V by 5 bases; bases with no gene match: 11. This CDR3 is 15 amino acids long. The variable domain in full, with the rest retrieved from reference TRBV9 and TRBJ1-1, is DSGVTQTPKHLITATGQRVTLRCSPRSGDLSVYWYQQSLDQGLQFLIQYYNGEERAKGNILERFSAQQFPDLHSELNLSSLELGDSALYFCASSGQGGAGTEAFFGQGTRLTVV.

The chain employs TRBV19 and TRBJ1-5, with no clear D. The CDR3 covers 14 residues. V was cut by 7 bases and J by 0 bases, with 10 bases left in between. Looked up from germline, CDR1 is LNHDA and CDR2 is SQIVND (reference sequence). The CDR3, as DNA: TGTGCCAGTATGCAGGCATTTAGCAATCAGCCCCAGCATTTT. This translates into CASMQAFSNQPQHF.

J is TRBJ1-1 and V is TRBV5-1; tentative D call: TRBD1 (6 bases). V was shortened by 3 bases and J by 2 bases, with 8 bases between the two germline ends. This CDR3 has 13 residues. Germline CDR1 and CDR2: SGHRS and YFSETQ. CDR3 amino acids: CASSSQGNTEAFF. The CDR3, as DNA: TGCGCCAGCAGCTCACAGGGTAACACTGAAGCTTTCTTT.

The genes are TRBV11-2 and TRBJ2-6; perhaps TRBD1 as D (6 bases). Trimming cost V 5 bases and J 2 bases, with 7 bases left between them. CDR3 size: 14 residues. Germline V gene data show CDR1 as SGHAT and CDR2 as FQNNGV. The CDR3 DNA reads as TGTGCCAGCAGCGCAGGGGCTGGGGCCAACGTCCTGACTTTC. The encoded protein is CASSAGAGANVLTF.